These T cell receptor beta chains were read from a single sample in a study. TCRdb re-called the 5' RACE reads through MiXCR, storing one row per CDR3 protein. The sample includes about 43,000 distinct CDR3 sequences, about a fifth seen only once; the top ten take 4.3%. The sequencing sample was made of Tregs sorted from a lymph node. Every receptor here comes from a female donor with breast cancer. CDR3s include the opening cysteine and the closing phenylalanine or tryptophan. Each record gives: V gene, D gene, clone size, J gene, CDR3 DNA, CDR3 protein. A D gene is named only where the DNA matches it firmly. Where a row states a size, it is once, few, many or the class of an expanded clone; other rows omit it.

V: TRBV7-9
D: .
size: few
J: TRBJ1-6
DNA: TGTGCCAGCAGCTTAGGGGGGTCACCCCTCCACTTT
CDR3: CASSLGGSPLHF

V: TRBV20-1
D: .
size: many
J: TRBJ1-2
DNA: TGCAGTGCTAGGGTCGTGGCAGCAGCTAACTATGGCTACACCTTC
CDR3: CSARVVAAANYGYTF

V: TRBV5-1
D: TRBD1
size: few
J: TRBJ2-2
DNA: TGCGCCAGCAGCTTCTCCGGACAGGGCATCGGGGTGCTGTTTTTT
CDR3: CASSFSGQGIGVLFF

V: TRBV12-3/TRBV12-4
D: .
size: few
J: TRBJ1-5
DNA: TGTGCCAGCAGTTTGGGGGGACATAGCAATCGGCCCCAGCATTTT
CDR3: CASSLGGHSNRPQHF

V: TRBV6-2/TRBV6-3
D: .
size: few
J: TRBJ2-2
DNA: TGTGCCAGCAGTCCGCGATACACCGGGGAGCTGTTTTTT
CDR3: CASSPRYTGELFF

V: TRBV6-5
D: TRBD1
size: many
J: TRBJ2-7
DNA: TGTGCCAGCAGCCCTAAGGGCCGGACAGGGGGATACGAGCAGTACTTC
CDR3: CASSPKGRTGGYEQYF

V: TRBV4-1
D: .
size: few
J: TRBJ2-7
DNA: TGCGCCAGCAGCCAAGGGCTAGCGATGGGCTACGAGCAGTACTTC
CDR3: CASSQGLAMGYEQYF

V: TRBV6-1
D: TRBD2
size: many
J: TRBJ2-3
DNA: TGTGCCAGCAGTGTATCGGGAGGGGGAGATACGCAGTATTTT
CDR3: CASSVSGGGDTQYF

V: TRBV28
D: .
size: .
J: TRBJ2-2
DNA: TGTGCCAGCAGTTCCATAGGACGGACGAACACCGGGGAGCTGTTTTTT
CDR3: CASSSIGRTNTGELFF

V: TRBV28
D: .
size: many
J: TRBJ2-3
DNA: TGTGCCAGCAGTTTGTTGGAGAGTACGCAGTATTTT
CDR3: CASSLLESTQYF

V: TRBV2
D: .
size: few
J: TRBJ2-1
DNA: TGTGCCAGCAGTGAGTGGGAAGGGACCTACAATGAGCAGTTCTTC
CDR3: CASSEWEGTYNEQFF

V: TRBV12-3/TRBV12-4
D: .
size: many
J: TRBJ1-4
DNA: TGTGCCAGCGCAATTACAACTAATGAAAAACTGTTTTTT
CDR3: CASAITTNEKLFF

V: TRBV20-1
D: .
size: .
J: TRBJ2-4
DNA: TGCAGTGCGATAAGCGGGTTCGCAGACATTCAGTACTTC
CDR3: CSAISGFADIQYF

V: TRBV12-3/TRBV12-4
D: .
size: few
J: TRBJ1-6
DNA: TGTGCCAGCAGTTTCTCGAATTCACCCCTCCACTTT
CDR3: CASSFSNSPLHF

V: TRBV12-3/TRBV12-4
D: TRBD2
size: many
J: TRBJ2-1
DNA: TGTGCCAGCAGTTTAGCGGCGATAGCGGGACTAAATGAGCAGTTCTTC
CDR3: CASSLAAIAGLNEQFF

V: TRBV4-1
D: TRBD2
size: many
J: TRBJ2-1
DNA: TGCGCCAGCAGCCAAACCCCTAGCGGGAGGCTCTACAATGAGCAGTTCTTC
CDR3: CASSQTPSGRLYNEQFF

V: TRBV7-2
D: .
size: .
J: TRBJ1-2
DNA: TGTGCCAGCAGCTCCTCAGGGTATGGCTACACCTTC
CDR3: CASSSSGYGYTF

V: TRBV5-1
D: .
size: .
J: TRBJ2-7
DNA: TGCGCCAGCAGCTTAGCGAACGCCTACGATGAGCAGTACTTC
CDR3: CASSLANAYDEQYF

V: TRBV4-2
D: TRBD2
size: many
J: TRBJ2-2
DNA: TGTGCCAGCAGCTCCCAGTGGGCTAGCGGGATTACCGGGGAGCTGTTTTTT
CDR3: CASSSQWASGITGELFF

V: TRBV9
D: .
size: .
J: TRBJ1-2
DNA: TGTGCCAGCAGCGCCAATTCCGGGGCTGGCTATGGCTACACCTTC
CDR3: CASSANSGAGYGYTF

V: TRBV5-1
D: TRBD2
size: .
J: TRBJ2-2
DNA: TGCGCCAGCAGTTCGTTAGCGGGAGCGGCCGGGGAGCTGTTTTTT
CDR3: CASSSLAGAAGELFF

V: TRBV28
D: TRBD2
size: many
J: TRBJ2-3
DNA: TGTGCCAGCAGGCCGGCGGTCTTTCCCCTAGCGGGAGAAGAGGAAGATACGCAGTATTTT
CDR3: CASRPAVFPLAGEEEDTQYF

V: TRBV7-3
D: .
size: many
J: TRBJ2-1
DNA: TGTGCCAGCAGCCCGACTATTAACAATGAGCAGTTCTTC
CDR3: CASSPTINNEQFF

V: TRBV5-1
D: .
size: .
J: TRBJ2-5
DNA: TGCGCCAGCAGGGACGGGGTACAAGAGACCCAGTACTTC
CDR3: CASRDGVQETQYF

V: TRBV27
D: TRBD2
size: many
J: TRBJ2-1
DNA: TGTGCCAGCAAGCGGGCGGGGGCCTACAATGAGCAGTTCTTC
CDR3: CASKRAGAYNEQFF

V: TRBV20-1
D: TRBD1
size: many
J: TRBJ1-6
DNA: TGCAGTGGTAGTCCTCCGGGACAGGGGTATGGCTCACCCCTCCACTTT
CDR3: CSGSPPGQGYGSPLHF

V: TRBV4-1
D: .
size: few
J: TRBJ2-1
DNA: TGCGCCAGCAGCCAAGATGACGCGGAAACCTACAATGAGCAGTTCTTC
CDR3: CASSQDDAETYNEQFF

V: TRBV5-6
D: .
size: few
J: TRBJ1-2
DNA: TGTGCCAGCAGCTGGACAGAGACCTATGGCTACACCTTC
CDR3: CASSWTETYGYTF

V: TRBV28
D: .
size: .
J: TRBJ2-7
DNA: TGTGCCAGCAGTTCGGGGCTTCTCTACGAGCAGTACTTC
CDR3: CASSSGLLYEQYF

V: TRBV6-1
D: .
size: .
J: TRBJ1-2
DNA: TGTGCCAGCACCCAAGTAGGCAGGGGATCTTGGTATGGCTACACCTTC
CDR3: CASTQVGRGSWYGYTF

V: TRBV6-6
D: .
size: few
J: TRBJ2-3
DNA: TGTGCCAGCAGTCCACAGGGCACAGATACGCAGTATTTT
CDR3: CASSPQGTDTQYF

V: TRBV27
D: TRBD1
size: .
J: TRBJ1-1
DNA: TGTGCCAGCAGTATGGGACAGAAGAACACGGAAGCTTTCTTT
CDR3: CASSMGQKNTEAFF

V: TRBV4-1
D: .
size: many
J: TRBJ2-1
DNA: TGCGCCAGCAGTTACACCGACAATGAGCAGTTCTTC
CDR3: CASSYTDNEQFF

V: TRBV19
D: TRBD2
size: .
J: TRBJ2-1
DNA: TGTGCCAGTAGGAAAGGGACTAGCTACAATGAGCAGTTCTTC
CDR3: CASRKGTSYNEQFF

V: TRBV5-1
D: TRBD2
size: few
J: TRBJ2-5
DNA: TGCGCCAGCAGCTTTTCGTTTATTAGCGGGAGAGAGACCCAGTACTTC
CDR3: CASSFSFISGRETQYF

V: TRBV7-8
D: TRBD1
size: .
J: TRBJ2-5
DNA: TGTACCAGCAGCTTATGGACAGGGCAAGAGACCCAGTACTTC
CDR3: CTSSLWTGQETQYF

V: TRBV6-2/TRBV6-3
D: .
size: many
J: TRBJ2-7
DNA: TGTGCCAGCAAGTCCCAGGGCGCCTACGAGCAGTACTTC
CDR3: CASKSQGAYEQYF

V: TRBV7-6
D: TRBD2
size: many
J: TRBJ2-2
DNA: TGTGCCAGCAGCTCACTTGCGGGGGGGTACACCGGGGAGCTGTTTTTT
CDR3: CASSSLAGGYTGELFF

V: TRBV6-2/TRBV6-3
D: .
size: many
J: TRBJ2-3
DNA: TGTGCCAGCAGACCCGGCAGGGGAAAGAGCACAGATACGCAGTATTTT
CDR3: CASRPGRGKSTDTQYF

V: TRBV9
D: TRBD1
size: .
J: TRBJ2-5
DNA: TGTGCCAGCAGCGCGGGACAGAAAGAGACCCAGTACTTC
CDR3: CASSAGQKETQYF

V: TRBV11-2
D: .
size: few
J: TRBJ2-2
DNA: TGTGCCAGCAGCCCGGGCGGGACCGGGGAGCTGTTTTTT
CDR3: CASSPGGTGELFF

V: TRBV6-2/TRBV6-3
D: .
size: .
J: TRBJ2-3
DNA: TGTGCCAGCAGTTCGTCCCCCGGCTTTGATACGCAGTATTTT
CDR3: CASSSSPGFDTQYF

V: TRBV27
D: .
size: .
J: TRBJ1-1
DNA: TGTGCCAGCAGTTTATCGGGAACCAACACTGAAGCTTTCTTT
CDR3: CASSLSGTNTEAFF

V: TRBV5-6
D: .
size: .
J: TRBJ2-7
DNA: TGTGCCAGCAGCTTGTCTGGGCCCGAGTGGGAGCGGTACTTC
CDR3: CASSLSGPEWERYF

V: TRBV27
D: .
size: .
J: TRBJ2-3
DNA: TGTGCCAGCAGTCCAATCGGAGGGTGGGGCACAGATGCGCAGTATTTT
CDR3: CASSPIGGWGTDAQYF

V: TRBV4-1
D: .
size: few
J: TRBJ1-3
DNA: TGCGCCAGCAGCCAAGGAAGCCGGGAATTGGGAAACACCATATATTTT
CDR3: CASSQGSRELGNTIYF

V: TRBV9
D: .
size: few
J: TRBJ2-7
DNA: TGTGCCAGCAGCGTAGGTGGTGTTAGCCTGGCCGAGCAGTACTTC
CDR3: CASSVGGVSLAEQYF

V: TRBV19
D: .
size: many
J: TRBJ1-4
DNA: TGTGCCAGTAGTATGGGACACCAAGAAAAACTGTTTTTT
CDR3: CASSMGHQEKLFF

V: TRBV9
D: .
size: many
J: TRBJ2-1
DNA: TGTGCCAGCAGCGACCCGGGGACCTACGACAATGAGCAGTTCTTC
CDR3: CASSDPGTYDNEQFF

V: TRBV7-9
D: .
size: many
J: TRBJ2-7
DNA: TGTGCCAGCAGCTCTACCTACGAGCAGTACTTC
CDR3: CASSSTYEQYF

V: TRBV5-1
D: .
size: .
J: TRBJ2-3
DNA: TGCGCCAGCAGAGACCGGACTACTAGCACAGATACGCAGTATTTT
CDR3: CASRDRTTSTDTQYF

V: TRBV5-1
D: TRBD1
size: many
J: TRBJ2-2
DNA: TGCGCCAGCAGCCCGGGGACAGGGGAGTACACCGGGGAGCTGTTTTTT
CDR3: CASSPGTGEYTGELFF

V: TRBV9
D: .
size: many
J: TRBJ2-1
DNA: TGTGCCAGCAGCGTAGCCCCCCTCGTCGTGGGGACAAGCGGGCTGTTCTTC
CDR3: CASSVAPLVVGTSGLFF

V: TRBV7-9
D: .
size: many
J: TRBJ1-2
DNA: TGTGCCAGCAGCCCCGATTTTTATGGCTACACCTTC
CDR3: CASSPDFYGYTF